This T cell receptor beta chain derives from a study of PD-1 blockade in classical Hodgkin lymphoma. Study overall: Patients in the cohort were put on intravenous nivolumab, 3 mg/kg every 2 weeks.

The sample's time point: cycle 4 day 1 (C4D1), after 6 weeks of nivolumab. Relapse after autologous stem cell transplantation occurred in every patient, and brentuximab vedotin exposure varied. Remarks on this clone: Its antigen is unidentified.

Per germline, CDR1 LNHNV and CDR2 YYDKDF (reference sequence). CDR3 length: 13 residues. V was cut by 5 bases and J by 6 bases, with 11 bases left in between. Only in-frame clones appear in the TCRdb table, and some are missing; sequencing was by immunoSEQ multiplex PCR. Among fewer than 100,000 clones listed, approximately 94% were seen once. Findings and caveats of the study: When set against healthy donors, newly diagnosed patients were reported to show lower baseline TCR diversity. Although disease activity or prior therapy may be involved, causes of the repertoire differences remain undefined. Patients with an early start, nivolumab under 1 year after ASCT, were excluded.

The chain combines TRBV15 with TRBJ2-1; D is unresolved. The material was peripheral blood mononuclear cells (PBMCs), obtained before the fourth cycle of nivolumab. This TCR was recovered from a human donor with classical Hodgkin lymphoma. CDR3: CATSSGRINEQFF. The CDR3 DNA is TGTGCCACCAGCTCGGGCCGGATCAATGAGCAGTTCTTC.